A selection of T cell receptor beta chains follows, all from one sample in a study of T-cell memory formation after mild COVID-19. From the 5' RACE reads, TCRdb called clonotypes with MiXCR, one entry per CDR3 protein. In the table there are 30,000 to 50,000 distinct CDR3 sequences, roughly 6.1% of which are singletons. The sequenced sample was PBMCs or a T cell subset sorted from them (not recorded which). Receptor source: an adult who had mild COVID-19 (a few samples of this study predate the infection). Cell type and time point are not known. Each CDR3 is given with its conserved first and last residue. The D gene is left open where the match is weak. For some rows the clone size is stated as once, few or many, or as a class when expanded; others skip it.

V gene,J gene,D gene,clone size,CDR3 DNA,CDR3 protein
TRBV6-5,TRBJ1-1,.,few,TGTGCCAGCGGGTCCTCAGGGAACACTGAAGCTTTCTTT,CASGSSGNTEAFF
TRBV3-1,TRBJ2-1,.,few,TGTGCCAGCAGCCCACAGGGATATGAGCAGTTCTTC,CASSPQGYEQFF
TRBV3-1,TRBJ2-1,.,.,TGTGCCAGCAGCCAAGGGCGTGCTGGTGAGCAGTTCTTC,CASSQGRAGEQFF
TRBV3-1,TRBJ2-2,TRBD2,.,TGTGCCAGCAGCCAAGAGTGGCGGGAGGGCGGCACCGGGGAGCTGTTTTTT,CASSQEWREGGTGELFF
TRBV18,TRBJ1-1,.,.,TGTGCCAGCTCACTCCTATCCGGGGGGAACACTGAAGCTTTCTTT,CASSLLSGGNTEAFF
TRBV12-3/TRBV12-4,TRBJ1-3,.,many,TGTGCCAGCAGTTGGGCCTCTGGAAACACCATATATTTT,CASSWASGNTIYF
TRBV12-3/TRBV12-4,TRBJ1-5,.,.,TGTGCCAGCAGTTCCTCGCGATTACGTCAGCCCCAGCATTTT,CASSSSRLRQPQHF
TRBV12-3/TRBV12-4,TRBJ1-5,TRBD1,many,TGTGCCAGCAGCCGACAGGGAACCAATCAGCCCCAGCATTTT,CASSRQGTNQPQHF
TRBV18,TRBJ2-4,.,.,TGTGCCAGCTCAGACACTAGGAGTGGTACCAAAAACATTCAGTACTTC,CASSDTRSGTKNIQYF
TRBV6-2/TRBV6-3,TRBJ2-3,.,.,TGTGCCAGCAGTTACTCGAGATCTAGGGCAGATACGCAGTATTTT,CASSYSRSRADTQYF
TRBV29-1,TRBJ2-2,.,many,TGCAGCGTTGGAGCCAGCGGGAACACCGGGGAGCTGTTTTTT,CSVGASGNTGELFF
TRBV11-2,TRBJ2-3,TRBD2,.,TGTGCCAGCAGCGCGGTCGACGGGCGGGGGTACACAGATACGCAGTATTTT,CASSAVDGRGYTDTQYF
TRBV3-1,TRBJ1-5,TRBD1,.,TGTGCCAGCAGCCAAGACGGACAGGGAGAACGGCATTTT,CASSQDGQGERHF
TRBV24-1,TRBJ2-1,.,many,TGTGCCACCAGTGAACCGGTAGGGTACAATGAGCAGTTCTTC,CATSEPVGYNEQFF
TRBV6-2/TRBV6-3,TRBJ2-3,TRBD2,many,TGTGCCAGCAGGACTAGCGGGAGAGGAGATACGCAGTATTTT,CASRTSGRGDTQYF
TRBV5-6,TRBJ2-7,TRBD1,many,TGTGCCAGCAGCAAGGGACAGGGGACTCTCTCCTACGAGCAGTACTTC,CASSKGQGTLSYEQYF
TRBV13,TRBJ2-7,TRBD2,.,TGTGCCAGCAGCTCCGGACTAGCGGGATACTACGAGCAGTACTTC,CASSSGLAGYYEQYF
TRBV21-1,TRBJ2-7,.,many,TGTGCCAGCAGCAAACGACAGGGGGCCTATTCCTACGAGCAGTACTTC,CASSKRQGAYSYEQYF
TRBV11-3,TRBJ2-1,.,many,TGTGCCAGCAGCCTCAGGGACCGGGGTGAGCAGTTCTTC,CASSLRDRGEQFF
TRBV7-2,TRBJ1-1,TRBD1,.,TGTGCCAGCAGCCCCCAGACAGGGCGAGAAGCTTTCTTT,CASSPQTGREAFF
TRBV30,TRBJ2-5,TRBD2,.,TGTGCCTGGAGTTTCCTGACTAGCGGGGGGGGAGAGACCCAGTACTTC,CAWSFLTSGGGETQYF
TRBV30,TRBJ1-5,.,few,TGTGCCTGGAGTGTAAGTGGAGCGAACGGTCAGCCCCAGCATTTT,CAWSVSGANGQPQHF
TRBV7-9,TRBJ2-3,TRBD2,.,TGTGCCAGCAGCTCATCCACAAGGCGACTAGCGGGAGATACGCAGTATTTT,CASSSSTRRLAGDTQYF
TRBV5-6,TRBJ1-2,.,many,TGTGCCAGCAGCTTGGGCTTCGGGCAGTTGGGCTATGGCTACACCTTC,CASSLGFGQLGYGYTF
TRBV3-1,TRBJ2-1,.,.,TGTGCCAGCAGCCAAAGAGGACAGCCGAATGAGCAGTTCTTC,CASSQRGQPNEQFF
TRBV24-1,TRBJ2-7,.,few,TGTGCCACCAGTGCTGTGAGGACTGACGGGGTTGGGTACGAGCAGTACTTC,CATSAVRTDGVGYEQYF
TRBV6-5,TRBJ2-2,TRBD2,.,TGTGCCAGCAGTTACTCGAAGACTAGCGGGGTTACCGGGGAGCTGTTTTTT,CASSYSKTSGVTGELFF
TRBV7-2,TRBJ2-3,.,many,TGTGCCAGCGGCTTATTTCGGAGCACAGATACGCAGTATTTT,CASGLFRSTDTQYF
TRBV5-1,TRBJ1-6,.,.,TGCGCCAGCAGCTTGAAAGGGCCTAATTCACCCCTCCACTTT,CASSLKGPNSPLHF